This T cell receptor (beta chain) came from a study of regulatory T cells in long-lasting Graves disease. This clonotype was recorded many times. The sample's time point: newly diagnosed GD, antithyroid drugs for less than 3 months. Scientists built the TCR library using RNA that was extracted from PBMCs. Patients of an endocrinology department in Xi'an, China, were included. Arm-PCR of CDR3 regions and iRepertoire HTBI primers were used to build TCR beta libraries. A single record per CDR3 protein comes from TCRdb applying MiXCR to the multiplex PCR reads. Here the sample spans around 480,000 distinct CDR3 sequences, roughly 16% being singletons. The CDR3 consists of 13 residues. Trimming removed 1 base from V and 3 bases from J, with 6 bases in between. Germline loops: CDR1 SGHDN, CDR2 FVKESK. These data also formed part of another study, on T cells in Graves' hyperthyroidism and ophthalmopathy. That study reports: Most thyroid clonotypes with frequency above 0.001 were detected in blood. Ophthalmopathy got predicted by the model a median around 6.6 months before its onset.

V and J are TRBV14 and TRBJ1-1, with no clear D. The sequencing here drew on peripheral blood mononuclear cells (PBMCs), taken at new diagnosis, from a patient treated with antithyroid drugs. The sequence was collected from a middle-aged woman with Graves disease. CDR3: CASSQGLDTEAFF. Here the CDR3 DNA reads TGTGCCAGCAGCCAAGGCCTCGACACTGAAGCTTTCTTT.